The source of this TCR beta chain is a study of blood T cell repertoires in COVID-19. About the research overall: Sites in the United States, Italy and Spain provided acute and convalescent COVID-19 samples.

Assay: immunoSEQ multiplex PCR; the TCRdb copy retains only in-frame clones and omits some. This sample has about 64,000 clones; just over 85% occur once, and the top ten carry around 1.2%. V was shortened by 3 bases and J by 5 bases, with 9 bases between the two germline ends. Germline V CDR1 and CDR2: KGHDR, SFDVKD. CDR3 size: 14 residues. Sequencing was performed on peripheral blood. V and J are TRBV24-1 and TRBJ2-2, with D hard to call. This sequence originates from a man aged 40-50 years with acute or convalescent COVID-19. The CDR3 bases are TGTGCCACCAGTGATCCCCAGAAGACCGGGGAGCTGTTTTTT. This sequence encodes CATSDPQKTGELFF.